The T cell receptor (beta chain) described here comes from a study of cytomegalovirus exposure and HLA in healthy donors. The CDR3 contains 15 residues. Trimming cost V 4 bases and J 10 bases; bases outside gene matches: 9. In germline, CDR1 is MNHEY, CDR2 SMNVEV (reference sequence). It was with 60 Vbeta and 13 Jbeta primers that the PCR ran. Profiled with immunoSEQ multiplex PCR; TCRdb holds only in-frame clones, not every one. The repertoire holds 140,000 to 150,000 clones, with roughly three quarters as singletons. Sequenced: PBMCs. J is TRBJ1-4 and V is TRBV27; the match to TRBD1 covers 10 bases. This TCR came from a female donor in good health and CMV-seronegative. The CDR3 loop is CASSSLGTGAGKLFF. Here the CDR3 DNA reads TGTGCCAGCAGTTCTTTGGGGACAGGGGCCGGAAAACTGTTTTTT.